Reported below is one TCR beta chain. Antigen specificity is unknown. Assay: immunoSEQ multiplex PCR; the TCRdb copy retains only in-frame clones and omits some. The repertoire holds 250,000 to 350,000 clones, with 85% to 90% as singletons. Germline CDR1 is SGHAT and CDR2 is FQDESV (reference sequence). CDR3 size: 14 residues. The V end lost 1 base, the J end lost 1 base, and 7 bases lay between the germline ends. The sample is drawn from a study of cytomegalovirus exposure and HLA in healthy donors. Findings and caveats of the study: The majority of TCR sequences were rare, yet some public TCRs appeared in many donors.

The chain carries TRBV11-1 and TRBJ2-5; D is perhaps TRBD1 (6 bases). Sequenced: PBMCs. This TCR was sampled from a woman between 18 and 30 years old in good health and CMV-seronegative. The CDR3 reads CASSLGTAQETQYF. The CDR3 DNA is TGTGCCAGCAGCTTAGGGACAGCCCAAGAGACCCAGTACTTC.